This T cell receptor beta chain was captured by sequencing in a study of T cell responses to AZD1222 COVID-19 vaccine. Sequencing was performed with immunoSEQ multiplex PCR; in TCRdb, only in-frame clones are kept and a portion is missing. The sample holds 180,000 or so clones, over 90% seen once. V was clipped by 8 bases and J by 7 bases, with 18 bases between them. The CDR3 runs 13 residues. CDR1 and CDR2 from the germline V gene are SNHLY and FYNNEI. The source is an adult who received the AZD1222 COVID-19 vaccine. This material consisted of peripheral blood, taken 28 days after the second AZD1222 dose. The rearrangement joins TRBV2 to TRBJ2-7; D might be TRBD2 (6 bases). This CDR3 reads CASGEDYQREQYF. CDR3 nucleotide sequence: TGTGCCAGCGGAGAGGACTACCAGAGGGAGCAGTACTTC.